A selection of T cell receptor beta chains follows, all from one sample in a study of T-cell memory formation after mild COVID-19. MiXCR, applied by TCRdb to the 5' RACE reads, yields one record per CDR3 protein. Of over 300,000 distinct CDR3 sequences detected, roughly 19% appear once; the ten largest clones hold roughly 23%. Sequences were obtained from PBMCs or a T cell subset sorted from them (not recorded which). The receptors were gathered from a man between 18 and 29 years old who had mild COVID-19 (a few samples of this study predate the infection). Cell type and time point are not known. The CDR3 runs from the conserved cysteine through the conserved F or W. Fields, in order: V gene, CDR3 protein.

V: TRBV20-1
CDR3: CSARAGKGQETQYF

V: TRBV9
CDR3: CASSVRPNQPQHF

V: TRBV20-1
CDR3: CSARLRNEQFF

V: TRBV6-5
CDR3: CASSYGRSVETQYF

V: TRBV7-2
CDR3: CASSFDAMRTQYF

V: TRBV5-1
CDR3: CASRVGLAGDEQFF

V: TRBV28
CDR3: CASSFYGGGNTGELFF

V: TRBV28
CDR3: CASSSSSYGYTF

V: TRBV4-3
CDR3: CASSQVRGASYEQYF

V: TRBV20-1
CDR3: CSAQRLGTGGYQPQHF

V: TRBV4-2
CDR3: CASLRTSDSWGELFF

V: TRBV4-2
CDR3: CASSQDQVLLGTGELFF

V: TRBV12-3/TRBV12-4
CDR3: CASRPQGLKTQYF

V: TRBV5-1
CDR3: CASSLRTGSDGELFF

V: TRBV6-2/TRBV6-3
CDR3: CASSKTGLNTGELFF

V: TRBV7-9
CDR3: CASSRSGGPPDTQYF

V: TRBV11-2
CDR3: CASSSDTIYEQYF

V: TRBV5-1
CDR3: CASSFTGTVNTEAFF

V: TRBV20-1
CDR3: CSPERDYTF

V: TRBV4-3
CDR3: CASSQNRGETQYF

V: TRBV12-3/TRBV12-4
CDR3: CASSFRVGGETQYF

V: TRBV5-1
CDR3: CASFPGPPGANVLTF

V: TRBV10-3
CDR3: CAISRAAGAANTGELFF

V: TRBV7-2
CDR3: CASSLGKGYGYTF

V: TRBV18
CDR3: CASSQRDFGYGYTF

V: TRBV6-5
CDR3: CASSYSGTSSGNTIYF

V: TRBV7-2
CDR3: CASSSLGTREGSNQPQHF

V: TRBV24-1
CDR3: CATGGNTDTQYF

V: TRBV7-9
CDR3: CASSLVSNPTYEQYF

V: TRBV6-1
CDR3: CASRRALQRRGRGDTEAFF

V: TRBV14
CDR3: CASSQDSRGVQYF

V: TRBV7-3
CDR3: CASSLYVGAGNEQFF

V: TRBV7-8
CDR3: CASSFGNTDTQYF

V: TRBV7-3
CDR3: CASSLMGQITDTQYF

V: TRBV12-5
CDR3: CASGLGLGGGFTGELFF

V: TRBV20-1
CDR3: CSARCSTSGGPNCNTDTQYF

V: TRBV5-1
CDR3: CASSLLESGANVLTF

V: TRBV7-2
CDR3: CASSLGGLVDTQYF

V: TRBV5-1
CDR3: CASKEQGGFMNTEAFF

V: TRBV4-3
CDR3: CASSQDLKLPEAFF

V: TRBV5-1
CDR3: CASSSGTVSYEQYF

V: TRBV20-1
CDR3: CSAPTETQYF

V: TRBV9
CDR3: CASSPRDSYVYTF

V: TRBV15
CDR3: CATSRRITGGEETQYF

V: TRBV5-1
CDR3: CASSLAPGSTDTQYF

V: TRBV5-1
CDR3: CASSWSGQGGTEAFF

V: TRBV4-3
CDR3: CASSRRGGANTQYF